These 15 T cell receptor beta chains were all obtained from the same sample, sequenced in a study of T cells in Graves' hyperthyroidism and ophthalmopathy (dated by TCRdb to the late 2010s). Libraries were built with multiplex PCR. The reads were generated on an Illumina HiSeq 2000. The TCR beta CDR3 regions were amplified from RNA transcripts. For the first round of RT-PCR on the TCR CDR3, the HTBI primer set was used together with the Qiagen OneStep RT-PCR kit. TCRdb reprocessed the public reads (quality trimming at Q25 with fastp, clone calling with MiXCR) and kept in-frame beta chains. Rows merge per CDR3 protein into single entries with the most common DNA and genes. The sample profile shows around 300,000 distinct CDR3 sequences; more than 11% of them were found once. The ten largest clones represent about 22% of the sample. Sequenced: blood. The receptors were sampled from a woman aged 25-40 years with Graves' hyperthyroidism.

This chain uses TRBV3-1 with TRBJ1-1, with TRBD1 matching over 10 bases. With 2 bases clipped from V and 4 bases from J, the junction kept 4 bases outside the gene matches. Germline V gives CDR1 LGHDT, CDR2 YNNKEL (reference sequence). This CDR3 is 15 amino acids long. DNA of the CDR3: TGTGCCAGCAGCCAAACGACAGGGGGCGGCACTGAAGCTTTCTTT. The encoded protein is CASSQTTGGGTEAFF.

The rearrangement uses TRBV20-1 and TRBJ1-2; D not resolved. Germline CDR1 reads DFQATT; CDR2 reads SNEGSKA (reference sequence). The CDR3 extends over 12 amino acids. The V end was cut by 3 bases, the J end by 7 bases, with 12 bases between. In DNA, the CDR3 is TGCAGTGCTAGTGGACGGCTCTTTGGCTACACCTTC. Residues: CSASGRLFGYTF.

This clonotype was seen repeatedly, ten times or more. J is TRBJ1-1 and V is TRBV19, with D tentatively TRBD1 (6 bases). V lost 4 bases to trimming and J lost 1 base, with 13 bases between them. The length of the CDR3 is 15 residues. CDR1 LNHDA and CDR2 SQIVND come from the germline V gene (reference sequence). CDR3 sequence reads: CASSTQPTGNTEAFF. CDR3 DNA: TGTGCCAGTAGTACCCAACCGACAGGGAACACTGAAGCTTTCTTT. The full variable domain, completed using reference TRBV19 and TRBJ1-1, is DGGITQSPKYLFRKEGQNVTLSCEQNLNHDAMYWYRQDPGQGLRLIYYSQIVNDFQKGDIAEGYSVSREKKESFPLTVTSAQKNPTAFYLCASSTQPTGNTEAFFGQGTRLTVV.

Ten or more counts support this clonotype. V and J are TRBV9 and TRBJ2-2; the D gene is possibly TRBD2 (6 bases). From germline, CDR1 is SGDLS and CDR2 YYNGEE. The CDR3 is made up of 15 amino acids. V dropped 4 bases and J dropped 0 bases, with 10 bases sitting between them. The DNA for the CDR3 is TGTGCCAGCAGCCCCCCTAGCGCGAACACCGGGGAGCTGTTTTTT. Translated, it gives CASSPPSANTGELFF.

This clonotype was counted ten times or more. The CDR3 region has the DNA TGTGCCAGCAGGCTAAGACCGGGACAGGGGAATGAAAAACTGTTTTTT. Encoded protein: CASRLRPGQGNEKLFF. The chain couples TRBV27 to TRBJ1-4; TRBD1 agrees at 10 bases. This CDR3 spans 16 amino acids. Germline V gene lookup returns CDR1 MNHEY and CDR2 SMNVEV (reference sequence). Trimming cost V 6 bases and J 5 bases; bases outside gene matches: 9.

The chain recombines TRBV13 with TRBJ2-1; 11 positions agree with TRBD1. Trimming cost V 5 bases and J 6 bases; bases outside gene matches: 9. Germline CDR1 is PRHDT and CDR2 is FYEKMQ (reference sequence). The CDR3 runs to 16 residues. CDR3: CASSPTGTGGFNEQFF. The CDR3 DNA reads as TGTGCCAGCAGCCCGACCGGGACAGGGGGTTTCAATGAGCAGTTCTTC. Complete variable domain (other parts from reference TRBV13 and TRBJ2-1): AAGVIQSPRHLIKEKRETATLKCYPIPRHDTVYWYQQGPGQDPQFLISFYEKMQSDKGSIPDRFSAQQFSDYHSELNMSSLELGDSALYFCASSPTGTGGFNEQFFGPGTRLTVL.

This rearrangement joins TRBV4-1 to TRBJ1-3; TRBD1 agrees at 9 bases. The CDR3 loop spans 15 amino acids. J gave up 3 bases and V 4 bases, and 4 bases lay outside the gene matches. The V gene's germline CDR1 is MGHRA and CDR2 YSYEKL. The CDR3 bases are TGCGCCAGCAGCCGAGGGACAGGGATTGGAAACACCATATATTTT. It codes for CASSRGTGIGNTIYF.

This clonotype was observed a handful of times. This chain links TRBV11-3 with TRBJ2-1; 12 bases are shared with TRBD2. This CDR3 is built from 18 residues. The V gene's germline CDR1 is SGHNT and CDR2 YENEEA. V dropped 1 base and J dropped 5; count of bases not matched to a gene: 9. The CDR3 bases are TGTGCCAGCAGCTTAGCACACAGACTAGCGGGGGACGACAATGAGCAGTTCTTC. This codes for CASSLAHRLAGDDNEQFF. The complete variable domain, with remaining parts taken from reference TRBV11-3 and TRBJ2-1, reads EAGVVQSPRYKIIEKKQPVAFWCNPISGHNTLYWYLQNLGQGPELLIRYENEEAVDDSQLPKDRFSAERLKGVDSTLKIQPAELGDSAVYLCASSLAHRLAGDDNEQFFGPGTRLTVL.

This clonotype appeared many times. This chain links TRBV6-1 with TRBJ1-6, with unresolved D. Trimming took 6 bases from V and 0 from J, leaving 9 bases between them. The CDR3 loop spans 15 amino acids. Germline CDR1 MNHNS, CDR2 SASEGT. The CDR3, as DNA: TGTGCCAGCAGACAACAGAGCTCCTATAATTCACCCCTCCACTTT. As protein: CASRQQSSYNSPLHF.

In its sample, this clonotype was seen many times. The chain joins TRBV28 to TRBJ2-6, with 8 positions matching TRBD1. There are 16 residues in the CDR3. The germline V gene has CDR1 MDHEN and CDR2 SYDVKM. After removal of 5 bases from V and 1 base from J, the junction contained 4 bases not matched to a gene. The CDR3 region has the DNA TGTGCCAGCAGTAGGACAGGGTTTTCTGGGGCCAACGTCCTGACTTTC. Its translation: CASSRTGFSGANVLTF.

This clonotype was detected a few times. This chain joins TRBV28 and TRBJ1-3; possibly TRBD1 for D (5 bases). The CDR3 contains 13 residues. Trimming cost V 7 bases and J 3 bases, with 10 bases left between them. The V gene's germline CDR1 is MDHEN and CDR2 SYDVKM. DNA for the CDR3: TGTGCCAGCATTTCGGGGGTTGGAAACACCATATATTTT. This translates into CASISGVGNTIYF.

This clonotype was picked up many times. The V and J genes are TRBV11-2 and TRBJ2-5, with TRBD2 matching 8 bases. This CDR3 is 15 amino acids long. Germline-derived CDR1 and CDR2 are SGHAT and FQNNGV. V trimming: 5 bases; J trimming: 1 base; junction bases outside the gene matches: 6. DNA for the CDR3: TGTGCCAGCAGCCCTATTACTAGCGGCCAAGAGACCCAGTACTTC. It codes for CASSPITSGQETQYF.

This clonotype was counted only a few times. The CDR3 is CATAPKGGETQYF. DNA of the CDR3: TGTGCCACCGCGCCCAAGGGTGGTGAGACCCAGTACTTC. J is TRBJ2-5 and V is TRBV6-1; D unresolved. The CDR3 sequence is 13 residues long. Germline-derived CDR1 and CDR2 are MNHNS and SASEGT. Trimming left V 10 bases short and J 5 bases short, with 17 bases between.

This clonotype was seen many times. J is TRBJ1-5 and V is TRBV12-3 or TRBV12-4; a weak D match, TRBD1 (6 bases). The length of the CDR3 is 14 residues. V shed 9 bases and J shed 4 bases, with 16 bases lying between them. Here the CDR3 reads CASSAMDRNQPQHF. The CDR3 DNA sequence: TGTGCCAGTTCTGCTATGGACAGAAATCAGCCCCAGCATTTT.

The chain employs TRBV3-1 and TRBJ1-1; the D gene is possibly TRBD1 (5 bases). This CDR3 has 15 residues. Trimming shortened V by 5 bases and J by 0 bases, and 13 bases separated the two germline ends. CDR1 is LGHDT and CDR2 is YNNKEL in the germline V gene (reference sequence). This CDR3 reads CASSSAGGLNTEAFF. The CDR3 DNA is TGTGCCAGCAGCTCGGCCGGGGGACTGAACACTGAAGCTTTCTTT.